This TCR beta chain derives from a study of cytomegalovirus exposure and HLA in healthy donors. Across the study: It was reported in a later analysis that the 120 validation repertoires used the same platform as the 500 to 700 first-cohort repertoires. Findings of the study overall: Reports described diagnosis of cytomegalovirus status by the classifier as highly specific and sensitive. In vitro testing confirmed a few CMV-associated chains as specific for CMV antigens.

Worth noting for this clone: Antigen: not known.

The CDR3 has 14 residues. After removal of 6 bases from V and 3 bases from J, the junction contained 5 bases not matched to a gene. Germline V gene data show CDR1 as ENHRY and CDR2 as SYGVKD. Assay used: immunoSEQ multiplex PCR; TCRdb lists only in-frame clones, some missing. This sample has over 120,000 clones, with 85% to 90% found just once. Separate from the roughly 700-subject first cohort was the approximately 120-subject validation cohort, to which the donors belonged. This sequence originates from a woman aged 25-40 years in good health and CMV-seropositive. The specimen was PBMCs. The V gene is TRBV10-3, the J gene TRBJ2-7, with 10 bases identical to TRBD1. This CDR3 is CAIRGDRGNYEQYF. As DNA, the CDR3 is TGTGCCATCAGAGGGGACAGGGGCAACTACGAGCAGTACTTC.